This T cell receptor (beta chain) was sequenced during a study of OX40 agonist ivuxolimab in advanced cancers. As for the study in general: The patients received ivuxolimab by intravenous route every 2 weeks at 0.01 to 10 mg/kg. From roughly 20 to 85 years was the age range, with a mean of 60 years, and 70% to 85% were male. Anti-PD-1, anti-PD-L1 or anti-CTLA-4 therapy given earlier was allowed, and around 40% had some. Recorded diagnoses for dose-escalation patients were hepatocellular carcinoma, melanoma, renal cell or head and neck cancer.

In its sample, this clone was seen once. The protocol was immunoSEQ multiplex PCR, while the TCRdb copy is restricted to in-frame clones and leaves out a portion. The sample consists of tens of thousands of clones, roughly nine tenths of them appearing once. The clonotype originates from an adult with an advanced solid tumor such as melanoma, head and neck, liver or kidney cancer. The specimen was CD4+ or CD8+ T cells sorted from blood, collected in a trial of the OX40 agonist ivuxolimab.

CDR3 nucleotides: TGTGCCAGCAGCTCCATGTCAGGGGGCGCCGGGGAGCTGTTTTTT. Amino acid sequence: CASSSMSGGAGELFF. The chain employs TRBV7-3 and TRBJ2-2; 8 positions match TRBD1. The CDR3 extends over 15 amino acids. Unmatched junction bases numbered 7, after V lost 4 bases and J lost 6 bases. Per the germline V gene, CDR1 is SGHTA and CDR2 is FQGTGA.